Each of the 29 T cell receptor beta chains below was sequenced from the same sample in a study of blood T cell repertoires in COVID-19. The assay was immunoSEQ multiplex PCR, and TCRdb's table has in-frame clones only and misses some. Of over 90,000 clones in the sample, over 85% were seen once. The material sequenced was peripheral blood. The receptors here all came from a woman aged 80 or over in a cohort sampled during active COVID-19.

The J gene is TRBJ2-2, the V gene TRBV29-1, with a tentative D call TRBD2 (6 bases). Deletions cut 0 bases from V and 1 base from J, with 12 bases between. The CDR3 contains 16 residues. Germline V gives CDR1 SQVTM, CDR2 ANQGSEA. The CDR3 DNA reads TGCAGCGTTGAAGATCTCGGGCGGGAGAACACCGGGGAGCTGTTTTTT. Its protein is CSVEDLGRENTGELFF.

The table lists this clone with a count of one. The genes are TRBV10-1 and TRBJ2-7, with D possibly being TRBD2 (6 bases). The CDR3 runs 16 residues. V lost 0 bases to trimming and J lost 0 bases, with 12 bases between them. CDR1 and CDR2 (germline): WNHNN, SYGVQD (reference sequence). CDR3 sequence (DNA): TGCGCCAGCAGTGAGTCAGGGACTGAACCCTCCTACGAGCAGTACTTC. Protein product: CASSESGTEPSYEQYF.

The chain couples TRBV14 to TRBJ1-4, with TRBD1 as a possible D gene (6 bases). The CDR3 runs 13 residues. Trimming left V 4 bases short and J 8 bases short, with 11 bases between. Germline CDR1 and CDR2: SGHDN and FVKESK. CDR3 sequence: CASSLQGKEKLFF. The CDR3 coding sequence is TGTGCCAGCAGCCTACAGGGTAAAGAAAAACTGTTTTTT.

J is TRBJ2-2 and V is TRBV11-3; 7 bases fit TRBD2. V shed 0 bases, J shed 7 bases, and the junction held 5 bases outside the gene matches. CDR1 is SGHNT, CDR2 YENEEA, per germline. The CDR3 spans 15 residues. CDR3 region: CASSLDGGSIGELFF. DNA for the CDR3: TGTGCCAGCAGCTTAGACGGGGGGTCTATCGGGGAGCTGTTTTTT.

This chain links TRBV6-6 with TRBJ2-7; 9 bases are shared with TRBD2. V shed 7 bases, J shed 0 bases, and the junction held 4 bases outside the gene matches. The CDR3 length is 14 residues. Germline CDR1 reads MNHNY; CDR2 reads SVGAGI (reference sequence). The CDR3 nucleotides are TGTGCCAGCAAGAAGCGGGAGGACTCCTACGAGCAGTACTTC. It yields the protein CASKKREDSYEQYF.

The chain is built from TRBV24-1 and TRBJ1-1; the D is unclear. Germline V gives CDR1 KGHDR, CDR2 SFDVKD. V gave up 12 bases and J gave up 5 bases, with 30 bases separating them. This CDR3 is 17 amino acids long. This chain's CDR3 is CAGRNYPILNKETEAFF. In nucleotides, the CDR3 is TGTGCCGGGAGGAACTATCCTATACTGAACAAAGAAACTGAAGCTTTCTTT.

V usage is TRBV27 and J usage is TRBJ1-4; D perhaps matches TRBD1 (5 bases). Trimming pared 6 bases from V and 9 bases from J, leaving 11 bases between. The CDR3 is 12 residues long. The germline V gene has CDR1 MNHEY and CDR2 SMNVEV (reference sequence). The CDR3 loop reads CASRSQGQKLFF. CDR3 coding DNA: TGTGCCAGCAGAAGTCAGGGCCAAAAACTGTTTTTT.

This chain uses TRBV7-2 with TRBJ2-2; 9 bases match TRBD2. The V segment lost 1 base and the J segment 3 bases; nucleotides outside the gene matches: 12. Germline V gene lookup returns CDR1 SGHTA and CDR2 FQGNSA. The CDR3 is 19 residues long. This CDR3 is CASSLEGPSGTPYTGELFF. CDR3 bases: TGTGCCAGCAGCTTAGAAGGTCCTAGCGGGACCCCATACACCGGGGAGCTGTTTTTT.

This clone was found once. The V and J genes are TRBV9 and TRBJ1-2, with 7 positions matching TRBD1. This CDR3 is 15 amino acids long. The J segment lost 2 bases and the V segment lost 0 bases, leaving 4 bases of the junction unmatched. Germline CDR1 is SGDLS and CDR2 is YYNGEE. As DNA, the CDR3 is TGTGCCAGCAGCGTAGTTTGGGGACAGAACTATGGCTACACCTTC. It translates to CASSVVWGQNYGYTF.

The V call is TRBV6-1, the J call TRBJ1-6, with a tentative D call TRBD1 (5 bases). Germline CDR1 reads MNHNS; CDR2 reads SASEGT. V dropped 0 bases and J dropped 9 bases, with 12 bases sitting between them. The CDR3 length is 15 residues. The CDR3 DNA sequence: TGTGCCAGCAGTGAAGCGGGGCAGGGAATTTCACCCCTCCACTTT. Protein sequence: CASSEAGQGISPLHF.

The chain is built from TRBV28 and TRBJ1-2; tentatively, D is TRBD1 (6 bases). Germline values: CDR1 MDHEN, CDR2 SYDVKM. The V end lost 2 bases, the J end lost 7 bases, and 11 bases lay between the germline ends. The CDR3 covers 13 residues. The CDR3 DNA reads TGTGCCAGCAGTTTAGGACAGCCGGTTGGCTACACCTTC. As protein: CASSLGQPVGYTF.

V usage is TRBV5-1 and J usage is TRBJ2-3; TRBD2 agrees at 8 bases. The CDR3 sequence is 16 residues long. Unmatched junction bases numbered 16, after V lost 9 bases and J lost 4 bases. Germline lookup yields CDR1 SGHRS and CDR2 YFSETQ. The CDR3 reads CATTGGGPSTADTQYF. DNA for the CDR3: TGCGCCACCACCGGCGGGGGGCCCTCGACGGCAGATACGCAGTATTTT.

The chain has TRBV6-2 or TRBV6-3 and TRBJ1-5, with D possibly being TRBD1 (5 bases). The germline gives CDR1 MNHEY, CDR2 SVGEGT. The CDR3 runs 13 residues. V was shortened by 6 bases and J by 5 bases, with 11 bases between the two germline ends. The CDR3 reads CASSRQQDQPQHF. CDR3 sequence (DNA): TGTGCCAGCAGCCGACAGCAAGATCAGCCCCAGCATTTT.

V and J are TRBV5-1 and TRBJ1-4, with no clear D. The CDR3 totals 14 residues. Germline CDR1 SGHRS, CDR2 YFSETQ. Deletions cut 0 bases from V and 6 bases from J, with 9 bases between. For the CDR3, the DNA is TGCGCCAGCAGCTTGGGAGGCCCCTATGAAAAACTGTTTTTT. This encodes CASSLGGPYEKLFF. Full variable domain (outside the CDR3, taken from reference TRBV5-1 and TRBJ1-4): KAGVTQTPRYLIKTRGQQVTLSCSPISGHRSVSWYQQTPGQGLQFLFEYFSETQRNKGNFPGRFSGRQFSNSRSEMNVSTLELGDSALYLCASSLGGPYEKLFFGSGTQLSVL.

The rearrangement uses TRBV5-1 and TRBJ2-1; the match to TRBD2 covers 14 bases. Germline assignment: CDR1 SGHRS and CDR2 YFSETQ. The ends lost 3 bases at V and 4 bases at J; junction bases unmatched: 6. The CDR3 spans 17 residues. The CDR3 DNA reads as TGCGCCAGCAGCTGGGCCGGGACTAGCGGGGGTTACAATGAGCAGTTCTTC. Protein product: CASSWAGTSGGYNEQFF.

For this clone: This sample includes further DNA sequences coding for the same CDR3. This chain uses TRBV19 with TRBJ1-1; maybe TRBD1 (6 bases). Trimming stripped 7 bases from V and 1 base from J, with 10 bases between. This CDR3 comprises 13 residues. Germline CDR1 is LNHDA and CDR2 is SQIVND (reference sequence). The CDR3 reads CASKGDKNTEAFF. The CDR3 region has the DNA TGTGCCAGTAAGGGGGACAAGAACACTGAAGCTTTCTTT.

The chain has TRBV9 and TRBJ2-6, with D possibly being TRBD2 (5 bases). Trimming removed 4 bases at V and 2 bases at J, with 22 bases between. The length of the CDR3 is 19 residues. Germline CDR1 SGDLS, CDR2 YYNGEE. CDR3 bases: TGTGCCAGCAGCACGTCGGGAACCCTCGCGCTAGCTGGGGCCAACGTCCTGACTTTC. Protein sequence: CASSTSGTLALAGANVLTF.

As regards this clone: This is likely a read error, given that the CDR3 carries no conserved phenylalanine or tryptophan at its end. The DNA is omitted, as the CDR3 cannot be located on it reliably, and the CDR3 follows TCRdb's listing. CDR3 sequence: CASSFGVGSSGAY. This chain links TRBV5-6 with TRBJ2-7; no check of the table's D call, TRBD2, against the DNA was made. Germline CDR1 is SGHDT and CDR2 is YYEEEE. The CDR3 length equals 13 residues, ends included.

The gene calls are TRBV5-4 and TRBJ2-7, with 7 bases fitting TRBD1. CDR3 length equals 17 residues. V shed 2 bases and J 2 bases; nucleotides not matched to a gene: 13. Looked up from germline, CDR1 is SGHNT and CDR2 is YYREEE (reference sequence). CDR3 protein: CASSLGRQGVLTYEQYF. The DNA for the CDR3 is TGTGCCAGCAGCTTAGGCAGACAGGGAGTTTTAACCTACGAGCAGTACTTC.

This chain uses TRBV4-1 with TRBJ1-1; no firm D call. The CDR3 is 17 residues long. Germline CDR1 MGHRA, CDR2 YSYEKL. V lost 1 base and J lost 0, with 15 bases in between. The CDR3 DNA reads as TGCGCCAGCAGCCAAGTAGTTCAGGAACACATGAACACTGAAGCTTTCTTT. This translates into CASSQVVQEHMNTEAFF.

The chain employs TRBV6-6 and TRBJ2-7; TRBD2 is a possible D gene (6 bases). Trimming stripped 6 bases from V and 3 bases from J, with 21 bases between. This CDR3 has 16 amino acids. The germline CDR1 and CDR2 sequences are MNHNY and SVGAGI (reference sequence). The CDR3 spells CASSSPRGGKFYEQYF. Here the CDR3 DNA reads TGTGCCAGCAGCTCCCCACGCGGCGGGAAATTCTACGAGCAGTACTTC.

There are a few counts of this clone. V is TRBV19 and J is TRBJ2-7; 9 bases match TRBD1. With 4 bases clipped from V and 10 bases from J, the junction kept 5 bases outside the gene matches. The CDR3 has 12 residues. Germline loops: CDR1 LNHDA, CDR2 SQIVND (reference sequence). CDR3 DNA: TGTGCCAGTAGTACTGGGACAGGGCGACAGTACTTC. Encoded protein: CASSTGTGRQYF.

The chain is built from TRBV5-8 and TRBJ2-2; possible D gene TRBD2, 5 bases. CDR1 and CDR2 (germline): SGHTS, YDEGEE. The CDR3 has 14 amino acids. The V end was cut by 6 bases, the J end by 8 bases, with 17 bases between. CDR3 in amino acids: CASNPRGRAGELFF. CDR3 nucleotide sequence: TGTGCCAGCAACCCCCGGGGTAGAGCTGGGGAGCTGTTTTTT.

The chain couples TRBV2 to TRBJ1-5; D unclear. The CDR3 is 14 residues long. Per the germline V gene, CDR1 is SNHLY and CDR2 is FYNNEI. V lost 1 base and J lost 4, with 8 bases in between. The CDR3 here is CASSEDRINQPQHF. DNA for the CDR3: TGTGCCAGCAGTGAAGACAGAATTAATCAGCCCCAGCATTTT. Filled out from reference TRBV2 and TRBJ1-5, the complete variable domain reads EPEVTQTPSHQVTQMGQEVILRCVPISNHLYFYWYRQILGQKVEFLVSFYNNEISEKSEIFDDQFSVERPDGSNFTLKIRSTKLEDSAMYFCASSEDRINQPQHFGDGTRLSIL.

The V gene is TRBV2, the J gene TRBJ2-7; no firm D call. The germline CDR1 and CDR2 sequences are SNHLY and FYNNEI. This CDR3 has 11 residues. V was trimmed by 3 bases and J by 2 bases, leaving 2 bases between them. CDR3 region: CASSDTYEQYF. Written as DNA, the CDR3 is TGTGCCAGCAGTGACACCTACGAGCAGTACTTC.

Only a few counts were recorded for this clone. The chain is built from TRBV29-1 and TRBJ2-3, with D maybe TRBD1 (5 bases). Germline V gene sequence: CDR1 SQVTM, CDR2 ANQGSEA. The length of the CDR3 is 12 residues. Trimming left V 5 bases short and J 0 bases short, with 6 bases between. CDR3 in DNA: TGCAGCGTTCGGACAAGCACAGATACGCAGTATTTT. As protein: CSVRTSTDTQYF.

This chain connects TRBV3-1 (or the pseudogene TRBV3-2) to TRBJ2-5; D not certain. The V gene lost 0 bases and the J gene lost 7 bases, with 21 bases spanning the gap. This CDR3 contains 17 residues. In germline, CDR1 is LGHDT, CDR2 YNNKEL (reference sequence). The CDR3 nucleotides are TGTGCCAGCAGCCAAGATTTAGGCGGTGGAGCCCCTGGGACCCAGTACTTC. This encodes CASSQDLGGGAPGTQYF.

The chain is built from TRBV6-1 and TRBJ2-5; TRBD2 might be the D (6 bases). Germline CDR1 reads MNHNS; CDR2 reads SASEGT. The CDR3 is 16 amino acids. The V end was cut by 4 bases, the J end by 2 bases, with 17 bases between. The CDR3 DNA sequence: TGTGCCAGCAGTGTATTTGGGACGGCGGGGCAAGAGACCCAGTACTTC. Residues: CASSVFGTAGQETQYF.

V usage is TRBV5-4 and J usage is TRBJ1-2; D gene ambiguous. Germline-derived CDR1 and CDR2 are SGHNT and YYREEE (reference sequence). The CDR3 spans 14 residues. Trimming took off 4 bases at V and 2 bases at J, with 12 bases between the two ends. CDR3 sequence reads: CASSAGSENYGYTF. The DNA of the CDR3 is TGTGCCAGCAGCGCTGGGTCGGAGAACTATGGCTACACCTTC.